These T cell receptor beta chains were read from a single sample in a study of T cell responses to AZD1222 COVID-19 vaccine. Libraries were prepared by immunoSEQ multiplex PCR; TCRdb keeps only in-frame clonotypes and omits some of them. The sample lists approximately 150,000 clones; approximately 90% were seen once. Sequenced material: peripheral blood, taken on day 0 of AZD1222 vaccination. The receptors shown here come from an adult in good health. CDR3s include the opening cysteine and the closing phenylalanine or tryptophan. The D gene is left open where the match is weak. Size is stated for part of the rows, as once, few or many counts, or as a class when the clone is expanded.

>TRBV6-2/TRBV6-3|-|TRBJ2-1|-
TGTGCCAGCAGACCTAGCCTGCTTAAATCCCACTACAATGAGCAGTTCTTC
CASRPSLLKSHYNEQFF
>TRBV18|-|TRBJ2-3|-
TGTGCCAGCTCACCTGGACGTAGGCCAGATACGCAGTATTTT
CASSPGRRPDTQYF
>TRBV6-5|-|TRBJ1-1|-
TGTGCCAGCAACCGCGGCACTGAAGCTTTCTTT
CASNRGTEAFF
>TRBV27|-|TRBJ1-2|-
TGTGCCAGCAGTTTATTCCAGAACTATGGCTACACCTTC
CASSLFQNYGYTF
>TRBV7-8|few|TRBJ2-7|-
TGTGCCAGCAGCTTAGAAAGGTACGAGCAGTACTTC
CASSLERYEQYF
>TRBV30|-|TRBJ1-5|-
TGTGCCTGGCAAGGGTTGGGCAATCAGCCCCAGCATTTT
CAWQGLGNQPQHF
>TRBV7-2|-|TRBJ1-2|-
TGTGCCAGCAGCTTAGCGCATGAGGGCTACACCTTC
CASSLAHEGYTF
>TRBV18|-|TRBJ2-1|-
TGTGCCAGCTCACTGTCACCCTACAATGAGCAGTTCTTC
CASSLSPYNEQFF
>TRBV12-3/TRBV12-4|-|TRBJ2-7|TRBD2
TGTGCCAGCACTCCGGGGGGGCCGAGCGAGCAGTACTTC
CASTPGGPSEQYF
>TRBV9|-|TRBJ1-2|-
TGTGCCAGCAGCGCCCCAACAGGGTATAGTGGCTACACCTTC
CASSAPTGYSGYTF
>TRBV7-6|-|TRBJ1-2|-
TGTGCCAGCAGCTTAGCCCCTTGGGAAGGGCGTACCTATGGCTACACCTTC
CASSLAPWEGRTYGYTF
>TRBV5-1|-|TRBJ2-5|-
TGCGCCAGCAGCTTTAATGTGGCGGGACAAGAGACCCAGTACTTC
CASSFNVAGQETQYF
>TRBV5-1|-|TRBJ2-7|-
TGCGCCAGCAGCTTGGGAGGGGGGAGTTACGAGCAGTACTTC
CASSLGGGSYEQYF
>TRBV27|few|TRBJ1-1|-
TGTGCCAGCTGGGGGAGGGGTAGCACTGAAGCTTTCTTT
CASWGRGSTEAFF
>TRBV27|many|TRBJ2-7|-
TGTGCCAGCTGCTCATCCTCCTACGAGCAGTACTTC
CASCSSSYEQYF
>TRBV7-9|-|TRBJ2-1|TRBD2
TGTGCCAGCAACGTACCGGGAGGGACCACTAACTATCGCAATGAGCAGTTCTTC
CASNVPGGTTNYRNEQFF
>TRBV4-2|-|TRBJ1-2|-
TGTGCCAGCAGCCGGGGGTTGACAACCTATGGCTACACCTTC
CASSRGLTTYGYTF
>TRBV7-2|-|TRBJ2-6|TRBD2
TGTGCCAGCAGCCTAAGGACTAGCGGAGGCTCTGGGGCCAACGTCCTGACTTTC
CASSLRTSGGSGANVLTF
>TRBV6-2/TRBV6-3|-|TRBJ1-2|-
TGTGCCAGCAGTTTCCCGCTCCGGTCCGGCTACACCTTC
CASSFPLRSGYTF
>TRBV7-9|-|TRBJ2-1|-
TGTGCCAGCAGCGTGGGCTACGGCGATTCCTACAATGAGCAGTTCTTC
CASSVGYGDSYNEQFF
>TRBV28|-|TRBJ2-3|-
TGTGCCAGCATGGGCGGGGGCAGCACAGATACGCAGTATTTT
CASMGGGSTDTQYF
>TRBV25-1|-|TRBJ2-7|TRBD2
TGTGCCAGCAGTGAAGTAAGGGGCGGGAGGGACGAGCAGTACTTC
CASSEVRGGRDEQYF
>TRBV23-1|-|TRBJ1-6|-
TGCGCCAGCGGGGGGCAGTCACCCCTCCACTTT
CASGGQSPLHF
>TRBV5-1|once|TRBJ2-7|TRBD1
TGCGCCAGCAGCTTGGGGGACAGGGTTCCCTACGAGCAGTACTTC
CASSLGDRVPYEQYF
>TRBV30|-|TRBJ1-3|-
TGTGCCTGGAGTACCGGGTTTAGCTCTGGAAACACCATATATTTT
CAWSTGFSSGNTIYF
>TRBV7-3|-|TRBJ1-3|-
TGTGCCAGCAGCTTAACGACAGGCTCTGGAAACACCATATATTTT
CASSLTTGSGNTIYF
>TRBV6-1|-|TRBJ1-6|-
TGTGCCAGCAGTGAACGAGTGGGCCTGAGCTCCTATAATTCACCCCTCCACTTT
CASSERVGLSSYNSPLHF
>TRBV10-3|-|TRBJ2-7|TRBD1
TGTGCCATCAGGGGACAGGGGGCCTCCTACGAGCAGTACTTC
CAIRGQGASYEQYF
>TRBV5-4|-|TRBJ1-6|-
TGTGCCAGCAGCTTGAACTTGTCACCCCTCCACTTT
CASSLNLSPLHF
>TRBV28|-|TRBJ1-4|-
TGTGCCAGCAGTTTATTATGGCAGGGTGAAAAACTGTTTTTT
CASSLLWQGEKLFF
>TRBV5-5|few|TRBJ2-7|TRBD2
TGTGCCAGCAGCCTCATAGGTTTTAAGGCGGGAGGGAGCTCCTACGAGCAGTACTTC
CASSLIGFKAGGSSYEQYF
>TRBV9|-|TRBJ2-2|TRBD2
TGTGCCAGCAGCGTAGGTTCGGGACTAGCGGGCACCGGGGAGCTGTTTTTT
CASSVGSGLAGTGELFF
>TRBV28|-|TRBJ1-2|-
TGTGCCAGCAGAGCTCGGGGTGGCTACACCTTC
CASRARGGYTF
>TRBV6-5|-|TRBJ1-2|TRBD1
TGTGCCAGCGTCGGGACAGCCGGCTACACCTTC
CASVGTAGYTF
>TRBV2|once|TRBJ1-6|-
TGTGCCACTAGACAGAGCTCCTATAATTCACCCCTCCACTTT
CATRQSSYNSPLHF
>TRBV6-5|-|TRBJ1-6|-
TGTGCCAGCAGTTACTCTGACGCAGGGTCCCGTTCACCCCTCCACTTT
CASSYSDAGSRSPLHF
>TRBV7-2|few|TRBJ1-4|TRBD1
TGTGCCAGCAGCTTCTTAAGACAGGGAAAACTGTTTTTT
CASSFLRQGKLFF
>TRBV19|-|TRBJ2-1|TRBD1
TGTGCCAGTAGTGCCCCCCGGACAGGAAACAATGAGCAGTTCTTC
CASSAPRTGNNEQFF
>TRBV28|-|TRBJ1-5|-
TGTGCCAGCAGTTTATGGGGGCGCAATCAGCCCCAGCATTTT
CASSLWGRNQPQHF
>TRBV9|-|TRBJ2-1|TRBD2
TGTGCCAGCAGCGCCCACCTAGCGGGAGGTTACAATGAGCAGTTCTTC
CASSAHLAGGYNEQFF
>TRBV7-9|-|TRBJ2-3|TRBD1
TGTGCCAGCAGCCTCTGGCAGGGGGCGAAAGATACGCAGTATTTT
CASSLWQGAKDTQYF